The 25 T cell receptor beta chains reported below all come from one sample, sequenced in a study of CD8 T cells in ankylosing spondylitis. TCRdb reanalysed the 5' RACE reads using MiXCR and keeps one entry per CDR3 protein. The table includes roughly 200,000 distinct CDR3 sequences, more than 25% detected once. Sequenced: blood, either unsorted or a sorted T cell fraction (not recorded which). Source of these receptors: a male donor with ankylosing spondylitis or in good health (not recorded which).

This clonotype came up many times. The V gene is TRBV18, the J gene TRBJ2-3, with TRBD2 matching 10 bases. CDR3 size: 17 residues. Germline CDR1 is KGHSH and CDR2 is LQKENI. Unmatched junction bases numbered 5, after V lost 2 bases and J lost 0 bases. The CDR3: CASSPGLAGGSTDTQYF. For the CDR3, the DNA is TGTGCCAGCTCACCAGGGTTAGCGGGAGGAAGCACAGATACGCAGTATTTT.

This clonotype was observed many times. For the CDR3, the DNA is TGCAGTGCTCCGGGGACAAGTAACACTGAAGCTTTCTTT. As protein: CSAPGTSNTEAFF. V gene TRBV20-1 combines with J gene TRBJ1-1, with D perhaps matching TRBD1 (6 bases). Germline V lookup: CDR1 DFQATT, CDR2 SNEGSKA (reference sequence). Trimming stripped 5 bases from V and 2 bases from J, with 12 bases between. This CDR3 contains 13 residues.

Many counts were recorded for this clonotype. The CDR3 DNA sequence: TGTGCCAGCAGTGAAGGATTAAACACCATATATTTT. It codes for CASSEGLNTIYF. The chain has TRBV2 and TRBJ1-3; no clear D gene. Germline V gene lookup returns CDR1 SNHLY and CDR2 FYNNEI. The CDR3 has 12 amino acids. Between the trimmed V and J ends, which lost 1 base and 6 bases, there was a span of 4 bases.

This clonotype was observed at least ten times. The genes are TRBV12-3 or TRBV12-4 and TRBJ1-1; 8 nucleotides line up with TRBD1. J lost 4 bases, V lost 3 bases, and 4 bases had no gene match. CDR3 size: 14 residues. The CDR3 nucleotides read TGTGCCAGCAGTTTCGTACAGGGGGGCACTGAAGCTTTCTTT. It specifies CASSFVQGGTEAFF.

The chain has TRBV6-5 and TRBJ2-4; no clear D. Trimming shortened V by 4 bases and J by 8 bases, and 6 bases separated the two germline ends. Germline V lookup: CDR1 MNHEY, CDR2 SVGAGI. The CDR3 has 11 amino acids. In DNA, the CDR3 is TGTGCCAGCAGTTCCCGAGACATTCAGTACTTC. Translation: CASSSRDIQYF.

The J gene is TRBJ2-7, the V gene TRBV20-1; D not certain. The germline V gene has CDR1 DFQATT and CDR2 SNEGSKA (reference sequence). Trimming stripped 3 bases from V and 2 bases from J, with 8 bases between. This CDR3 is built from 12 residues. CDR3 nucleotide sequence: TGCAGTGCTAGGCGGCAAACCTACGAGCAGTACTTC. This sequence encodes CSARRQTYEQYF.

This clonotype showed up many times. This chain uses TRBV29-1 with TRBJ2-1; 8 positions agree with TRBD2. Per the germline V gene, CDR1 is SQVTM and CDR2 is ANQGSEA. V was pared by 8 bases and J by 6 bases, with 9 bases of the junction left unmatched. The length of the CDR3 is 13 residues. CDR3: CSTGGGSVNEQFF. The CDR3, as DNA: TGCAGCACTGGCGGGGGGTCGGTCAATGAGCAGTTCTTC.

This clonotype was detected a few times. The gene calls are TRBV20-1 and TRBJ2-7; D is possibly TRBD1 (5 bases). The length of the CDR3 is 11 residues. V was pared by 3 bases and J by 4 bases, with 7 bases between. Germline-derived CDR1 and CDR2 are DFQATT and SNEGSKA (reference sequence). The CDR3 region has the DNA TGCAGTGCTAGTCAGGGATACGAGCAGTACTTC. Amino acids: CSASQGYEQYF.

The CDR3 coding sequence is TGTGCCAGCAACCTTGGAGCGGGAGCTGGTACAGATACGCAGTATTTT. It yields the protein CASNLGAGAGTDTQYF. The J gene is TRBJ2-3, the V gene TRBV4-2; 8 nucleotides agree with TRBD2. This CDR3 is 16 amino acids long. Germline assignment: CDR1 LGHNA and CDR2 YNFKEQ. The trim removed 7 bases at V and 3 bases at J, leaving 12 bases unmatched.

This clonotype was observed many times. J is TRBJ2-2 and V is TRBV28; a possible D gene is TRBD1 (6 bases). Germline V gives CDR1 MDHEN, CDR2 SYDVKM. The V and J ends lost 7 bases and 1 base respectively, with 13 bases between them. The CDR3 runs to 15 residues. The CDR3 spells CASTEGTKNTGELFF. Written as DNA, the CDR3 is TGTGCCAGCACTGAGGGGACAAAGAACACCGGGGAGCTGTTTTTT.

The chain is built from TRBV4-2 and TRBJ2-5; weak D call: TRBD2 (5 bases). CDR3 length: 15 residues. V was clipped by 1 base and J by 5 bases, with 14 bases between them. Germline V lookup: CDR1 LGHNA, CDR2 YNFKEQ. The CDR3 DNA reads TGTGCCAGCAGCCAAGGGGAGACGGGCCGGGAGACCCAGTACTTC. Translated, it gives CASSQGETGRETQYF.

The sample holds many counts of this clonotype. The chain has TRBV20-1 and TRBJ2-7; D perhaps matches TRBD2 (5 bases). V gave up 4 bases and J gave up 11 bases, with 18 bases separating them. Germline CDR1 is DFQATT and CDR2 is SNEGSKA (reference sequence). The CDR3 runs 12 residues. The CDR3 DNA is TGCAGTGCTATTGATCTCGGCTCAGCGGAGTACTTC. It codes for CSAIDLGSAEYF.

The CDR3 DNA reads as TGCAGTGCTAGGGGGCGGGAGGTTTACAATGAGCAGTTCTTC. Its translation: CSARGREVYNEQFF. The chain couples TRBV20-1 to TRBJ2-1, with 8 bases matching TRBD2. This CDR3 has 14 amino acids. Germline CDR1 and CDR2: DFQATT and SNEGSKA (reference sequence). V was pared by 3 bases and J by 4 bases, with 5 bases of the junction left unmatched.

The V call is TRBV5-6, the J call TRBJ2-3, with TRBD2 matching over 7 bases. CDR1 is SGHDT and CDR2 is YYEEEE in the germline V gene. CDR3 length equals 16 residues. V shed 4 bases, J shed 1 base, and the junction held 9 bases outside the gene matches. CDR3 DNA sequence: TGTGCCAGCAGCCCCCCAAGCGGGATCGGCACAGATACGCAGTATTTT. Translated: CASSPPSGIGTDTQYF.

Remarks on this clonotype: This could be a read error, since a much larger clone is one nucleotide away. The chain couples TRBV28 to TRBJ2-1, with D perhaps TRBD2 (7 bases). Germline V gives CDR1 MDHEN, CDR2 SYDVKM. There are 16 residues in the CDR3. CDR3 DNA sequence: TGTCCCAGCAGTACCCAGGGGACTACCGTTTACAATGAGCAGTTCTTC. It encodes CPSSTQGTTVYNEQFF.

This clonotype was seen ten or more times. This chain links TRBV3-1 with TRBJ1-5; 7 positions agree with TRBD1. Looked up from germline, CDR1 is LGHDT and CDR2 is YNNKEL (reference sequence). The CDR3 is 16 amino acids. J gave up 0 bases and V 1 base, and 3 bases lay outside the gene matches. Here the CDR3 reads CASSQGAGGSNQPQHF. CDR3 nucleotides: TGTGCCAGCAGCCAAGGGGCAGGGGGTAGCAATCAGCCCCAGCATTTT.

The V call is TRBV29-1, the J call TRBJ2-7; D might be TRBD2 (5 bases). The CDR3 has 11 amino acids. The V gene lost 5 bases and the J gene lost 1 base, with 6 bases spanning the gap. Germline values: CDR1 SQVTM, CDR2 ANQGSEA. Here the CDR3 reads CSVRTSYEQYF. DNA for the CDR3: TGCAGCGTTCGGACTTCCTACGAGCAGTACTTC.

CDR3: CSARAGTRFNEQFF. In DNA form, the CDR3 reads TGCAGTGCTAGAGCCGGGACCCGGTTCAATGAGCAGTTCTTC. This sequence joins TRBV20-1 and TRBJ2-1, with D perhaps given as TRBD1 or TRBD2 (5 bases each). V lost 1 base, J lost 6 bases, and 13 bases lay in between. CDR1 is DFQATT, CDR2 SNEGSKA, per germline (reference sequence). The CDR3 has 14 residues.

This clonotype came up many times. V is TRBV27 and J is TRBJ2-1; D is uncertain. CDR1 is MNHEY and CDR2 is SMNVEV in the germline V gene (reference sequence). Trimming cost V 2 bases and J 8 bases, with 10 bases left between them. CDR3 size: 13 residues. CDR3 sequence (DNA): TGTGCCAGCAGTTTACAGTTACGGCATGAGCAGTTCTTC. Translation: CASSLQLRHEQFF.

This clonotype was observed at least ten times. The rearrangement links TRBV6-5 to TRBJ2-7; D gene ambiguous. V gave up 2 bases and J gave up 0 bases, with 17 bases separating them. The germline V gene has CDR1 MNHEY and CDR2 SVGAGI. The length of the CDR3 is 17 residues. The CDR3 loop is CASSYPVTVHSSYEQYF. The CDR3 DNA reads TGTGCCAGCAGTTACCCCGTCACGGTCCACTCCTCCTACGAGCAGTACTTC.

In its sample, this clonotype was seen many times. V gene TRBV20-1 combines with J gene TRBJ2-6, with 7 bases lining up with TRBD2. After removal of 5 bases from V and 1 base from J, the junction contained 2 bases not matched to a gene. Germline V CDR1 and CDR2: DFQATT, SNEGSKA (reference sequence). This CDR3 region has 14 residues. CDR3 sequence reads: CSAGGGSGANVLTF. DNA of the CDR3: TGCAGTGCTGGGGGGGGGTCTGGGGCCAACGTCCTGACTTTC.

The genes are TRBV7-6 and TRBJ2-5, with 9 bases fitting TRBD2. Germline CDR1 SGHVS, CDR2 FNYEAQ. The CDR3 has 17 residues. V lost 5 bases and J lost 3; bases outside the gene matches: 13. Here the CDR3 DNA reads TGTGCCAGCAGCCCAAAAACATGGCGGGAGGGTGAAGAGACCCAGTACTTC. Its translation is CASSPKTWREGEETQYF.

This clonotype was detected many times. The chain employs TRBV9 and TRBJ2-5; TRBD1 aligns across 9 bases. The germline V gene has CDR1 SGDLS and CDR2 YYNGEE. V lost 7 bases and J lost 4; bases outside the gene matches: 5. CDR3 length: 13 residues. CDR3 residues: CASSTGQGETQYF. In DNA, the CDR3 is TGTGCCAGCTCGACGGGACAGGGAGAGACCCAGTACTTC.

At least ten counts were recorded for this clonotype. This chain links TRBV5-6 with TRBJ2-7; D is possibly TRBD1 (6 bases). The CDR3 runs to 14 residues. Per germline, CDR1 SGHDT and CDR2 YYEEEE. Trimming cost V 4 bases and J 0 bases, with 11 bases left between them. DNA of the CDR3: TGTGCCAGCAGCATCGGGACAACCTCCTACGAGCAGTACTTC. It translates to CASSIGTTSYEQYF.

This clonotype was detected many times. CDR3 protein: CATSDTTSAAYNEQFF. The CDR3, as DNA: TGTGCCACCAGTGACACAACTAGCGCAGCCTACAATGAGCAGTTCTTC. The genes are TRBV24-1 and TRBJ2-1, with 7 positions matching TRBD2. Germline V gene data show CDR1 as KGHDR and CDR2 as SFDVKD. The trim removed 4 bases at V and 2 bases at J, leaving 7 bases unmatched. This CDR3 spans 16 amino acids.